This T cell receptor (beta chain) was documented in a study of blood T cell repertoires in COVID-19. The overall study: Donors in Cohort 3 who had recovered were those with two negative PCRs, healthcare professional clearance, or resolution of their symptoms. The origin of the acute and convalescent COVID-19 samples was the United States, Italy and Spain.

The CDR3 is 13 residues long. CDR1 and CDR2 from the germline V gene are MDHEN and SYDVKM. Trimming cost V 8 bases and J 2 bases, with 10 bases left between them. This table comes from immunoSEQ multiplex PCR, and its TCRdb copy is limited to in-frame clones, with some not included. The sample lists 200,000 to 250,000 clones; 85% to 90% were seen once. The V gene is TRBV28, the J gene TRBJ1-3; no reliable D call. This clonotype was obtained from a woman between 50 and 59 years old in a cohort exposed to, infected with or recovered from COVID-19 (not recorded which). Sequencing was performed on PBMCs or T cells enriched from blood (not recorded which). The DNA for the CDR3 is TGTGCCAGCCTTCGTGTAACTGGAAACACCATATATTTT. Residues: CASLRVTGNTIYF.